These 20 T cell receptor beta chains came from one sample sequenced in a study of T-cell reconstitution after alpha-beta-depleted transplantation in children. During its preparation, the TCRbeta library received unique molecular identifiers. TCRdb re-called the PCR reads through MiXCR, storing one row per CDR3 protein. The table includes some 300,000 distinct CDR3 sequences, 10% detected once. The material sequenced was PBMCs from the stem cell graft donor, taken from the stem cell graft. All receptors derive from a human donor who donated a stem cell graft to a child with acute lymphoblastic leukemia.

In its sample, this clonotype was seen a few times. The V call is TRBV15, the J call TRBJ2-5, with 14 bases fitting TRBD2. The CDR3 contains 16 residues. Per germline, CDR1 LNHNV and CDR2 YYDKDF (reference sequence). V lost 8 bases to trimming and J lost 2 bases; unmatched junction nucleotides: 7. The CDR3 nucleotides are TGTGCCACCCGATACGGGACTAGCGGGGGTCAAGAGACCCAGTACTTC. Translation: CATRYGTSGGQETQYF.

The chain uses TRBV10-3 and TRBJ2-7, with a weak D call TRBD1 (5 bases). Trimming took off 4 bases at V and 2 bases at J, with 9 bases between the two ends. Looked up from germline, CDR1 is ENHRY and CDR2 is SYGVKD. The CDR3 sequence is 13 residues long. This CDR3 reads CAISGGRAYEQYF. In DNA, the CDR3 is TGTGCCATCAGTGGTGGCAGGGCCTACGAGCAGTACTTC.

This clonotype was detected a few times. The V call is TRBV6-5, the J call TRBJ2-7; D gene unclear. CDR3 size: 13 residues. Trimming left V 0 bases short and J 7 bases short, with 10 bases between. Germline V gene data show CDR1 as MNHEY and CDR2 as SVGAGI. The CDR3 loop is CASSYSPPSEQYF. The CDR3 region has the DNA TGTGCCAGCAGTTACTCACCTCCCTCGGAGCAGTACTTC.

The table lists this clonotype with a few counts. The V call is TRBV5-1, the J call TRBJ2-5; TRBD2 might be the D (6 bases). This CDR3 is built from 14 residues. Germline CDR1 reads SGHRS; CDR2 reads YFSETQ. The ends were cut back, 3 bases at V and 3 bases at J, with 12 bases in the middle. The CDR3 DNA reads as TGCGCCAGCAGCTCTGGTGCGGGGAAAGAGACCCAGTACTTC. Protein: CASSSGAGKETQYF. The whole variable domain, filled in from reference TRBV5-1 and TRBJ2-5, reads KAGVTQTPRYLIKTRGQQVTLSCSPISGHRSVSWYQQTPGQGLQFLFEYFSETQRNKGNFPGRFSGRQFSNSRSEMNVSTLELGDSALYLCASSSGAGKETQYFGPGTRLLVL.

The chain joins TRBV20-1 to TRBJ1-1, with 10 bases matching TRBD1. V gave up 1 base and J gave up 4 bases; unmatched junction bases: 3. CDR1 is DFQATT and CDR2 is SNEGSKA in the germline V gene (reference sequence). CDR3 length equals 14 residues. The CDR3 DNA is TGCAGTGCTAGAGCCGGGACAGGGGTCACTGAAGCTTTCTTT. Its protein product is CSARAGTGVTEAFF.

This clonotype appeared many times. DNA of the CDR3: TGCAGTGCTAGGGGACAGGACCATGGCTACACCTTC. Its protein product is CSARGQDHGYTF. The chain employs TRBV20-1 and TRBJ1-2; 8 nucleotides align to TRBD1. The CDR3 is 12 residues long. The germline V gene encodes CDR1 DFQATT and CDR2 SNEGSKA (reference sequence). Unmatched junction bases numbered 3, after V lost 3 bases and J lost 6 bases.

This clonotype was counted a few times. The chain employs TRBV20-1 and TRBJ1-1, with D possibly TRBD1 on 5 matching bases. Trimming shortened V by 3 bases and J by 3 bases, and 23 bases separated the two germline ends. This CDR3 spans 17 amino acids. Germline V CDR1 and CDR2: DFQATT, SNEGSKA (reference sequence). Here the CDR3 reads CSARAPTAEKSYTEAFF. DNA of the CDR3: TGCAGTGCTAGGGCGCCGACAGCCGAGAAGAGTTACACTGAAGCTTTCTTT.

The chain recombines TRBV27 with TRBJ2-6; D unresolved. Germline lookup yields CDR1 MNHEY and CDR2 SMNVEV (reference sequence). V was clipped by 5 bases and J by 4 bases, with 9 bases between them. The length of the CDR3 is 14 residues. CDR3 amino acids: CASSILGGANVLTF. The CDR3 DNA reads as TGTGCCAGCAGTATACTCGGGGGGGCCAACGTCCTGACTTTC.

V is TRBV15 and J is TRBJ1-4; D is unresolved. Trimming removed 5 bases from V and 3 bases from J, with 7 bases in between. Germline V lookup: CDR1 LNHNV, CDR2 YYDKDF (reference sequence). This CDR3 comprises 13 residues. As DNA, the CDR3 is TGTGCCACCAGCGGGATACCTAATGAAAAACTGTTTTTT. It encodes CATSGIPNEKLFF.

This clonotype was seen a few times. The V and J genes are TRBV6-1 and TRBJ2-7, with 11 positions matching TRBD2. V was pared by 7 bases and J by 2 bases, with 4 bases of the junction left unmatched. The CDR3 loop spans 14 amino acids. Germline lookup yields CDR1 MNHNS and CDR2 SASEGT. CDR3 DNA: TGTGCCAGCACATCTAGCGGGGGGACCTACGAGCAGTACTTC. Encoded protein: CASTSSGGTYEQYF.

This clonotype was recorded many times. The V gene is TRBV27, the J gene TRBJ2-7; D remains unclear. V was shortened by 0 bases and J by 6 bases, with 9 bases between the two germline ends. CDR1 is MNHEY, CDR2 SMNVEV, per germline (reference sequence). The CDR3 runs 13 residues. The DNA for the CDR3 is TGTGCCAGCAGTTTATCGAGCAGCCTCGAGCAGTACTTC. It yields the protein CASSLSSSLEQYF.

This clonotype appeared once. The rearrangement uses TRBV12-3 or TRBV12-4 and TRBJ2-7, with D perhaps TRBD2 (6 bases). Trimming left V 3 bases short and J 0 bases short, with 12 bases between. The CDR3 totals 15 residues. CDR3 loop: CASSLIPGLSYEQYF. The CDR3 coding sequence is TGTGCCAGCAGTTTGATCCCGGGACTCTCCTACGAGCAGTACTTC.

This clonotype was counted at least ten times. The chain couples TRBV3-1 to TRBJ2-7; TRBD2 matches at 8 bases. V gave up 1 base and J gave up 0 bases; unmatched junction bases: 2. Germline CDR1 and CDR2: LGHDT and YNNKEL (reference sequence). The CDR3 runs 15 residues. In nucleotides, the CDR3 is TGTGCCAGCAGCCAAGTTGCGGGGGGCTCCTACGAGCAGTACTTC. Translation gives CASSQVAGGSYEQYF.

This clonotype has a count of ten or more. The chain joins TRBV7-3 to TRBJ2-7; D is uncertain. This CDR3 region has 13 residues. Trimming left V 1 base short and J 0 bases short, with 4 bases between. Germline V gene sequence: CDR1 SGHTA, CDR2 FQGTGA. Here the CDR3 DNA reads TGTGCCAGCAGCTTAATGAACTCCTACGAGCAGTACTTC. Translated: CASSLMNSYEQYF.

In this sample, this clonotype turned up a few times. This chain joins TRBV12-3 or TRBV12-4 and TRBJ2-3; D not certain. Trimming left V 0 bases short and J 0 bases short, with 7 bases between. The CDR3 totals 15 residues. The CDR3 DNA sequence: TGTGCCAGCAGTTTAGCGGTCTCGAGCACAGATACGCAGTATTTT. Translating gives CASSLAVSSTDTQYF.

V and J are TRBV10-3 and TRBJ1-2; D may be TRBD1 (6 bases). This CDR3 contains 15 residues. CDR1 is ENHRY and CDR2 is SYGVKD in the germline V gene. V was shortened by 2 bases and J by 4 bases, with 14 bases between the two germline ends. For the CDR3, the DNA is TGTGCCATCAGTGAGACCTCCCGACAGGTCTATGGCTACACCTTC. It specifies CAISETSRQVYGYTF.

There are a few counts of this clonotype. The V and J genes are TRBV4-1 and TRBJ2-1; D ambiguous. The CDR3 is 13 residues long. The germline CDR1 and CDR2 sequences are MGHRA and YSYEKL. Trimming removed 3 bases at V and 8 bases at J, with 11 bases between. The CDR3 sequence is CASSHDRSHEQFF. As DNA, the CDR3 is TGCGCCAGCAGCCACGATCGGTCCCATGAGCAGTTCTTC.

The chain links TRBV27 to TRBJ1-1, with unresolved D. Per germline, CDR1 MNHEY and CDR2 SMNVEV (reference sequence). The V and J ends lost 0 bases and 3 bases respectively, with 14 bases between them. The CDR3 is 16 amino acids. CDR3 protein: CASSLSWLGKDTEAFF. The CDR3 DNA reads as TGTGCCAGCAGTTTATCGTGGCTGGGAAAAGACACTGAAGCTTTCTTT.

This chain joins TRBV29-1 and TRBJ2-7; 11 bases match TRBD2. V shed 6 bases and J 0 bases; nucleotides not matched to a gene: 4. Looked up from germline, CDR1 is SQVTM and CDR2 is ANQGSEA. This CDR3 is 14 amino acids long. The CDR3 here is CSVQGTSGSYEQYF. CDR3 bases: TGCAGCGTGCAGGGGACTAGCGGCTCCTACGAGCAGTACTTC.

The chain joins TRBV27 to TRBJ2-6, with 7 bases lining up with TRBD1. Germline V gene data show CDR1 as MNHEY and CDR2 as SMNVEV (reference sequence). This CDR3 spans 15 amino acids. V lost 5 bases and J lost 4; bases outside the gene matches: 5. The CDR3: CASSPTGYGANVLTF. CDR3 coding DNA: TGTGCCAGCAGTCCGACAGGGTACGGGGCCAACGTCCTGACTTTC. Variable domain in full (rest from reference TRBV27 and TRBJ2-6): EAQVTQNPRYLITVTGKKLTVTCSQNMNHEYMSWYRQDPGLGLRQIYYSMNVEVTDKGDVPEGYKVSRKEKRNFPLILESPSPNQTSLYFCASSPTGYGANVLTFGAGSRLTVL.